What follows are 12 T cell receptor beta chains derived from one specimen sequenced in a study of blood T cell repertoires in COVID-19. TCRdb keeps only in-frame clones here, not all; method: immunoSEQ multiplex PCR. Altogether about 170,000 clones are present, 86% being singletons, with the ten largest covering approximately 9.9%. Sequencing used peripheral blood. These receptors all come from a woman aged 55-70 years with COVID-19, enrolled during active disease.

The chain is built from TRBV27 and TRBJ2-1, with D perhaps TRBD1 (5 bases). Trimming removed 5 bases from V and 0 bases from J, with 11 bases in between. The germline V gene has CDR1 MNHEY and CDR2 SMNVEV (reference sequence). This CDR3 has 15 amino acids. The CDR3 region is CASSTGQSSYNEQFF. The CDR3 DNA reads TGTGCCAGCAGTACTGGACAAAGCTCCTACAATGAGCAGTTCTTC.

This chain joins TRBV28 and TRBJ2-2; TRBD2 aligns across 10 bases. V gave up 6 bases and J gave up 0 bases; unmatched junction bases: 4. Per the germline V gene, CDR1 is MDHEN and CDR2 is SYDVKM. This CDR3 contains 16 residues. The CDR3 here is CASRTSGDANTGELFF. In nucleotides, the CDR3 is TGTGCCAGCAGAACTAGCGGGGACGCGAACACCGGGGAGCTGTTTTTT.

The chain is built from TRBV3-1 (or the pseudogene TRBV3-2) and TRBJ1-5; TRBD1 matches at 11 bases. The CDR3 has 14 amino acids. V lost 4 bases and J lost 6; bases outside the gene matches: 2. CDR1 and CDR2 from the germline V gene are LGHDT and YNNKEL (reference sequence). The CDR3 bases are TGTGCCAGCAGCCTTGGACAGGGGGCTCAGCCCCAGCATTTT. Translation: CASSLGQGAQPQHF.

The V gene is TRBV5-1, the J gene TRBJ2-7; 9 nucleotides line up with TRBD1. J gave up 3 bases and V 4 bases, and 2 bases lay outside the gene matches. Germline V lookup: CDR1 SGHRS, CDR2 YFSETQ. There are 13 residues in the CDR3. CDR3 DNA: TGCGCCAGCAGCAGGGACAGGGACTACGAGCAGTACTTC. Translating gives CASSRDRDYEQYF. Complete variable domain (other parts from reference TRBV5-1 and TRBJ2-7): KAGVTQTPRYLIKTRGQQVTLSCSPISGHRSVSWYQQTPGQGLQFLFEYFSETQRNKGNFPGRFSGRQFSNSRSEMNVSTLELGDSALYLCASSRDRDYEQYFGPGTRLTVT.

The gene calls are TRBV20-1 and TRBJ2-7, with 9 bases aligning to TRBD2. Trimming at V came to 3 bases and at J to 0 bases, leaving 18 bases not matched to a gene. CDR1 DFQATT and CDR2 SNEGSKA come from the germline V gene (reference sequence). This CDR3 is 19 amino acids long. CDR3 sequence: CSASSSGTSKPRGSYEQYF. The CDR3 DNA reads TGCAGTGCTAGTTCATCCGGGACTAGCAAACCCCGGGGCTCCTACGAGCAGTACTTC.

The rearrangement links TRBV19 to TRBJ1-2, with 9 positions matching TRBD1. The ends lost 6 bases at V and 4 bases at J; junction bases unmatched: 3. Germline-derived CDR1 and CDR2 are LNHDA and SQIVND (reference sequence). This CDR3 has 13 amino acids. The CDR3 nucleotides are TGTGCCAGTAGCCCGGGACAGGGCTATGGCTACACCTTC. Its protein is CASSPGQGYGYTF. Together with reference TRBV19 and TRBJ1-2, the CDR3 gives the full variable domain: DGGITQSPKYLFRKEGQNVTLSCEQNLNHDAMYWYRQDPGQGLRLIYYSQIVNDFQKGDIAEGYSVSREKKESFPLTVTSAQKNPTAFYLCASSPGQGYGYTFGSGTRLTVV.

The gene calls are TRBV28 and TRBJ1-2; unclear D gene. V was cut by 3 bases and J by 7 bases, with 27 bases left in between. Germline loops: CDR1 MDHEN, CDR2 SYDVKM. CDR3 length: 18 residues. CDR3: CASSFPQPGPGGIGGYTF. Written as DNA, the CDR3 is TGTGCCAGCAGTTTCCCCCAGCCAGGTCCGGGAGGAATCGGTGGCTACACCTTC.

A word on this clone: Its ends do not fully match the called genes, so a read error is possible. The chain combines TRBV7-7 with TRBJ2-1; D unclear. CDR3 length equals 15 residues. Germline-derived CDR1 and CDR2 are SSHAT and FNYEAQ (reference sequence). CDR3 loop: CASSLVPGGYNEQFF. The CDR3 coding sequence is TGTGCTAGCAGCTTAGTTCCGGGTGGGTACAATGAGCAGTTCTTC.

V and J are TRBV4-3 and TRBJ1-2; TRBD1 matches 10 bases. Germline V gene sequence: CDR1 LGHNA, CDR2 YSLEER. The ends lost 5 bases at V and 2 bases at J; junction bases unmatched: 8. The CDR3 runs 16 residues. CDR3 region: CASSYDRGLLNYGYTF. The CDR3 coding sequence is TGCGCCAGCAGCTACGACAGGGGGCTCTTGAACTATGGCTACACCTTC.

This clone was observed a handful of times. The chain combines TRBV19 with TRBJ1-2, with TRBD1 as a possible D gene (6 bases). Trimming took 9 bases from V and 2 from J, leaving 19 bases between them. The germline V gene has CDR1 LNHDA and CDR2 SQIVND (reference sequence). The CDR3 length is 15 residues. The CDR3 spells CASRGARGRNYGYTF. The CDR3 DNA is TGTGCCAGCAGGGGCGCCCGGGGACGGAACTATGGCTACACCTTC. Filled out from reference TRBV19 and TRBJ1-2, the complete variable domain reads DGGITQSPKYLFRKEGQNVTLSCEQNLNHDAMYWYRQDPGQGLRLIYYSQIVNDFQKGDIAEGYSVSREKKESFPLTVTSAQKNPTAFYLCASRGARGRNYGYTFGSGTRLTVV.

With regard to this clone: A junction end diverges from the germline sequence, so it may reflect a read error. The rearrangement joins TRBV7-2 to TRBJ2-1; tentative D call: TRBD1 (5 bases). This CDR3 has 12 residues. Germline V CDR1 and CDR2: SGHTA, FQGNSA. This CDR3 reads CASSVNRPRLVF. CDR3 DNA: TGTGCCAGCAGTGTAAACAGGCCTCGTCTGGTCTTC.

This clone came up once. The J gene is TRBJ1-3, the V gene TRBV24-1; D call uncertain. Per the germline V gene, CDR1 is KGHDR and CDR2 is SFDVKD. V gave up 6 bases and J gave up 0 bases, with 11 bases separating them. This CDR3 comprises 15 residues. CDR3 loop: CATSSTRDSGNTIYF. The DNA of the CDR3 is TGTGCCACCAGTTCTACGAGGGACTCTGGAAACACCATATATTTT.